This T cell receptor beta chain was recovered during a study of post-analysis software for immune sequencing data. Study summary: Included among the disease courses, which were recorded for the cohort, were relapsing-remitting, secondary progressive and progressive-relapsing multiple sclerosis. Study-wide results and caveats: Comparison with controls showed significantly lower normalized Chao1 diversity in multiple sclerosis patients. A few TRBV segments were significantly more frequent in patients than in controls. TRBV5-6, TRBV5-1 and TRBV20-1 were among these segments.

Unique molecular identifiers were carried by the TCR beta cDNA libraries. Around 460,000 cDNA molecules came from about 1 to 10 million T cells. One entry per CDR3 protein, called by TCRdb with MiXCR from the PCR reads. The sample carries fewer than 850,000 distinct CDR3 sequences, 25% to 30% recorded once. Germline-derived CDR1 and CDR2 are DFQATT and SNEGSKA (reference sequence). With 1 base clipped from V and 2 bases from J, the junction kept 2 bases outside the gene matches. This CDR3 has 14 residues. As to this clonotype: Its antigen is still unknown.

The sequence derives from a girl aged 10 to 17 with multiple sclerosis. The chain employs TRBV20-1 and TRBJ2-4; TRBD2 matches 7 bases. The sample consisted of blood. DNA of the CDR3: TGCAGTGCTAGAGGGGAGGGAACCAAAAACATTCAGTACTTC. Its translation: CSARGEGTKNIQYF.